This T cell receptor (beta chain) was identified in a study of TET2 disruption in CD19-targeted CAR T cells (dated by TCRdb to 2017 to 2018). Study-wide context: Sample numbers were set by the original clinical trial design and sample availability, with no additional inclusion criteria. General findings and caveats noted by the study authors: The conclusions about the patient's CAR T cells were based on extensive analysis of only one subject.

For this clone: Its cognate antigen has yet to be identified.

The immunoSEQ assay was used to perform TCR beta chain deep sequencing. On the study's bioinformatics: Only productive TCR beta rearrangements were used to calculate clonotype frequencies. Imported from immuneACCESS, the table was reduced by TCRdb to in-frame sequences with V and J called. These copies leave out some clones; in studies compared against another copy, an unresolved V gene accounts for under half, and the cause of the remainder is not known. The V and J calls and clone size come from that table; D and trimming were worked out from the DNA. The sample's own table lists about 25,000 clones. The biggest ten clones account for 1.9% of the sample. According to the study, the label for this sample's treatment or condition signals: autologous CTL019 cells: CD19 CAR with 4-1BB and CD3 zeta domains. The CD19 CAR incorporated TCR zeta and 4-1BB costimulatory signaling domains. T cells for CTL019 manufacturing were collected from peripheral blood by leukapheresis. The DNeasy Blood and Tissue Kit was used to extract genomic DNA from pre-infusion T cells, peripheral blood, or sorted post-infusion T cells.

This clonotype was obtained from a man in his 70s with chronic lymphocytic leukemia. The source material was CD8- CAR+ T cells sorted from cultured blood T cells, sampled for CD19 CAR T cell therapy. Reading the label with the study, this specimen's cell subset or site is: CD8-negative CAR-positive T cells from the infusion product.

The part of the CDR3 DNA that was read is TGTGCCAGCTCACCTCGAGGCACAGGGGCCGGGGCTAATGAAAAA. Translated, it reads CASSPRGTGAGANEK. The whole CDR3 reads CASSPRGTGAGANEKLFF. The V gene is TRBV18 and the J gene is TRBJ1-4; the central 7 bases match TRBD1. The read finishes 3 residues shy of the CDR3 end, and the germline J gene is used to complete it. Based on the germline V gene, the CDR1 and CDR2 sequences are KGHSH and LQKENI. Relative to germline, V is missing 3 bases and J is missing 3 bases, with 13 bases of the junction outside any gene match. The CDR3 has 18 amino acids, counting the end cysteine and phenylalanine. The CDR3 was read in part: 45 bases, with the frame set at base 1.